A single sample is the source of the 14 T cell receptor beta chains below, sequenced in a study of blood T cell repertoires in COVID-19. Generated by immunoSEQ multiplex PCR, the TCRdb table keeps only in-frame clones and is missing some. The sample consists of about 100,000 clones, less than 90% of them appearing once. Sequencing used peripheral blood. These receptors were taken from a man aged 65-85 years with active or convalescent COVID-19.

The V call is TRBV5-1, the J call TRBJ1-2; D is perhaps TRBD1 (6 bases). V lost 3 bases, J lost 7 bases, and 10 bases lay in between. CDR3 length: 12 amino acids. CDR1 is SGHRS and CDR2 is YFSETQ in the germline V gene. The CDR3 spells CASSSQGSGYTF. For the CDR3, the DNA is TGCGCCAGCAGCTCACAGGGATCTGGCTACACCTTC.

The chain couples TRBV5-1 to TRBJ2-5; 14 bases map to TRBD2. V was pared by 9 bases and J by 2 bases, with 9 bases of the junction left unmatched. This CDR3 contains 16 residues. Germline loops: CDR1 SGHRS, CDR2 YFSETQ. This CDR3 reads CANSTGLAGEQETQYF. The CDR3 DNA reads TGCGCCAACTCTACGGGACTAGCGGGGGAGCAAGAGACCCAGTACTTC.

The gene calls are TRBV15 and TRBJ1-1; no clear D. V was cut by 3 bases and J by 8 bases, with 13 bases left in between. From germline, CDR1 is LNHNV and CDR2 YYDKDF (reference sequence). The CDR3 has 13 amino acids. The CDR3 sequence: CATSRELLAEAFF. The CDR3, as DNA: TGTGCCACCAGCAGGGAGCTATTGGCAGAAGCTTTCTTT.

The rearrangement joins TRBV5-1 to TRBJ2-1; 12 nucleotides line up with TRBD2. V shed 4 bases and J 4 bases; nucleotides not matched to a gene: 9. CDR1 is SGHRS and CDR2 is YFSETQ in the germline V gene. This CDR3 spans 17 amino acids. The CDR3 DNA is TGCGCCAGCAGCCCATTAGGCGGGACTAGCGGGTACAATGAGCAGTTCTTC. Amino acids: CASSPLGGTSGYNEQFF.

The chain joins TRBV24-1 to TRBJ2-3, with D possibly TRBD2 on 6 matching bases. Germline CDR1 and CDR2: KGHDR and SFDVKD. The CDR3 runs to 16 residues. V gave up 10 bases and J gave up 8 bases, with 27 bases separating them. This chain's CDR3 is CATIDYQSPEGGTQYF. The CDR3 nucleotides are TGTGCCACTATAGACTACCAATCTCCTGAGGGAGGTACGCAGTATTTT.

The chain carries TRBV7-2 and TRBJ2-1; possibly TRBD2 for D (5 bases). Germline V CDR1 and CDR2: SGHTA, FQGNSA. This CDR3 is built from 15 residues. V lost 1 base and J lost 8, with 15 bases in between. DNA of the CDR3: TGTGCCAGCAGCTTAGGACTAACGCTAATGGATGAGCAGTTCTTC. It specifies CASSLGLTLMDEQFF.

The chain couples TRBV5-1 to TRBJ1-1, with TRBD1 matching 8 bases. This CDR3 comprises 14 residues. Trimming removed 5 bases from V and 1 base from J; junction bases left unmatched: 4. Germline V gene lookup returns CDR1 SGHRS and CDR2 YFSETQ. In nucleotides, the CDR3 is TGCGCCAGCAGGGTTGGGACAGGGAACACTGAAGCTTTCTTT. Protein product: CASRVGTGNTEAFF.

The chain couples TRBV24-1 to TRBJ2-5, with 7 positions matching TRBD1. The germline V gene has CDR1 KGHDR and CDR2 SFDVKD. V shed 2 bases, J shed 1 base, and the junction held 0 bases outside the gene matches. The CDR3 runs 14 residues. The CDR3 nucleotides read TGTGCCACCAGTGATTACAGGGGCCAAGAGACCCAGTACTTC. It translates to CATSDYRGQETQYF.

The chain recombines TRBV10-3 with TRBJ2-7; 10 bases line up with TRBD1. This CDR3 has 12 residues. V was pared by 7 bases and J by 5 bases, with 2 bases of the junction left unmatched. Germline V lookup: CDR1 ENHRY, CDR2 SYGVKD. CDR3 sequence (DNA): TGTGCCATCAATGGACAGGGGGACGAGCAGTACTTC. Its protein product is CAINGQGDEQYF.

V is TRBV5-1 and J is TRBJ1-2, with no clear D. CDR3 size: 14 residues. Trimming took 3 bases from V and 1 from J, leaving 10 bases between them. CDR1 is SGHRS, CDR2 YFSETQ, per germline. This chain's CDR3 is CASSWGGDNYGYTF. As DNA, the CDR3 is TGCGCCAGCAGCTGGGGAGGAGATAACTATGGCTACACCTTC.

The sample holds one count of this clone. This chain joins TRBV4-3 and TRBJ2-7; weak D call: TRBD2 (6 bases). In germline, CDR1 is LGHNA, CDR2 YSLEER. The CDR3 runs 17 residues. The germline V and J ends were trimmed by 1 base and 2 bases, with 18 bases remaining between them. CDR3 coding DNA: TGCGCCAGCAGCCAAGTGTCGAGTGGGACTCCCCCCTACGAGCAGTACTTC. Translating it yields CASSQVSSGTPPYEQYF.

This sequence joins TRBV3-1 (or the pseudogene TRBV3-2) and TRBJ2-3; 9 nucleotides align to TRBD2. Looked up from germline, CDR1 is LGHDT and CDR2 is YNNKEL (reference sequence). Trimming cost V 5 bases and J 7 bases; bases outside gene matches: 4. The CDR3 is 13 residues long. The CDR3 nucleotides are TGTGCCAGCAGCATCGGACTAGCGAATACGCAGTATTTT. Encoded protein: CASSIGLANTQYF.

The chain joins TRBV3-1 (or the pseudogene TRBV3-2) to TRBJ1-6, with 7 nucleotides matching TRBD1. Germline CDR1 and CDR2: LGHDT and YNNKEL (reference sequence). The CDR3 consists of 14 residues. V was clipped by 5 bases and J by 5 bases; unmatched bases: 3. In DNA, the CDR3 is TGTGCCAGCAGCGTGACAGGGCATAATTCACCCCTCCACTTT. Amino acid sequence: CASSVTGHNSPLHF.

This chain uses TRBV7-3 with TRBJ1-1; perhaps TRBD1 as D (6 bases). The ends were cut back, 5 bases at V and 4 bases at J, with 14 bases in the middle. Germline lookup yields CDR1 SGHTA and CDR2 FQGTGA. The CDR3 contains 14 residues. CDR3 amino acids: CASSPARGSTEAFF. Here the CDR3 DNA reads TGTGCCAGCAGCCCCGCGAGGGGGAGCACTGAAGCTTTCTTT.